Listed here are 15 T cell receptor beta chains from one sample, sequenced in a study of brain T cells in children with intractable seizures. Noted time point: blood from clinic visit 5 months post-surgery; TSC patient then seizure free. Repertoires were generated with immunoSEQ multiplex PCR, while TCRdb's copy carries only in-frame clones and drops some. The sample records about 340,000 clones, over 85% being singletons. The sample was peripheral blood, taken roughly 5 months after surgery. These TCRs come from a boy under two years old with tuberous sclerosis and intractable seizures.

CDR3 amino acids: CASSPVRSYEQYF. The CDR3 DNA is TGTGCCAGCTCACCCGTTCGAAGCTACGAGCAGTACTTC. The chain links TRBV18 to TRBJ2-7; D gene uncertain. The CDR3 consists of 13 residues. V was pared by 3 bases and J by 3 bases, with 9 bases between. Looked up from germline, CDR1 is KGHSH and CDR2 is LQKENI.

The chain recombines TRBV2 with TRBJ1-6; D is uncertain. The V end lost 11 bases, the J end lost 5 bases, and 19 bases lay between the germline ends. The CDR3 is made up of 15 amino acids. Germline loops: CDR1 SNHLY, CDR2 FYNNEI. CDR3 amino acids: CAVGWEGLDNSPLHF. DNA for the CDR3: TGTGCCGTCGGGTGGGAGGGTTTGGATAATTCACCCCTCCACTTT.

The gene calls are TRBV5-1 and TRBJ1-3; D is uncertain. The CDR3 runs 14 residues. V was trimmed by 1 base and J by 2 bases, leaving 7 bases between them. Germline V gene lookup returns CDR1 SGHRS and CDR2 YFSETQ. The CDR3 region is CASSLTETGNTIYF. The CDR3 DNA is TGCGCCAGCAGCTTGACTGAGACTGGAAACACCATATATTTT. Full variable domain (missing parts from reference TRBV5-1 and TRBJ1-3): KAGVTQTPRYLIKTRGQQVTLSCSPISGHRSVSWYQQTPGQGLQFLFEYFSETQRNKGNFPGRFSGRQFSNSRSEMNVSTLELGDSALYLCASSLTETGNTIYFGEGSWLTVV.

The chain is built from TRBV28 and TRBJ2-7; D is undetermined. The CDR3 contains 13 residues. Between the trimmed V and J ends, which lost 1 base and 6 bases, there was a span of 10 bases. Germline CDR1 is MDHEN and CDR2 is SYDVKM. This CDR3 reads CASSLSLGSEQYF. CDR3 bases: TGTGCCAGCAGTTTATCCCTGGGTTCCGAGCAGTACTTC.

The rearrangement joins TRBV5-1 to TRBJ2-7; D possibly uses TRBD1 or TRBD2 (5 bases each). Germline loops: CDR1 SGHRS, CDR2 YFSETQ. Between the trimmed V and J ends, which lost 6 bases and 7 bases, there was a span of 17 bases. The CDR3 sequence is 13 residues long. The CDR3 region has the DNA TGCGCCAGCACACGGGACCCGGGTCGGGAGCAGTACTTC. Its translation is CASTRDPGREQYF.

The gene calls are TRBV5-1 and TRBJ2-7, with D tentatively TRBD2 (5 bases). The V and J ends lost 2 bases and 6 bases respectively, with 12 bases between them. CDR1 is SGHRS, CDR2 YFSETQ, per germline. CDR3 length: 13 residues. The CDR3 region is CASSLGEGSEQYF. The CDR3, as DNA: TGCGCCAGCAGCTTAGGAGAGGGCTCCGAGCAGTACTTC.

This clone was detected once. The chain has TRBV18 and TRBJ2-3, with TRBD1 matching 8 bases. Per germline, CDR1 KGHSH and CDR2 LQKENI. The CDR3 contains 15 residues. J gave up 4 bases and V 8 bases, and 11 bases lay outside the gene matches. The CDR3 here is CASTDTGTGSDTQYF. CDR3 DNA sequence: TGTGCCAGCACTGACACCGGGACAGGTTCAGATACGCAGTATTTT.

The J gene is TRBJ2-1, the V gene TRBV20-1; tentatively, D is TRBD2 (5 bases). This CDR3 region has 15 residues. Germline V CDR1 and CDR2: DFQATT, SNEGSKA (reference sequence). V was pared by 3 bases and J by 0 bases, with 12 bases between. The CDR3, as DNA: TGCAGTGCTAGTAGGGTGGGGAGCTCCTACAATGAGCAGTTCTTC. It specifies CSASRVGSSYNEQFF.

This clone occurred a few times. The chain combines TRBV30 with TRBJ1-5; D might be TRBD1 (5 bases). The V end lost 5 bases, the J end lost 2 bases, and 13 bases lay between the germline ends. The CDR3 extends over 14 amino acids. CDR1 is GTSNPN, CDR2 SVGIG, per germline (reference sequence). CDR3 in amino acids: CAWAPGVGNQPQHF. CDR3 sequence (DNA): TGTGCCTGGGCTCCGGGGGTTGGCAATCAGCCCCAGCATTTT.

The chain combines TRBV10-2 with TRBJ1-2; perhaps TRBD1 as D (6 bases). V lost 7 bases, J lost 1 base, and 13 bases lay in between. This CDR3 is built from 14 residues. Germline V gives CDR1 WSHSY, CDR2 SAAADI. The CDR3 DNA follows: TGCGCCAGCACCGAGCCGACAGGTAACTATGGCTACACCTTC. Amino acids: CASTEPTGNYGYTF.

J is TRBJ2-3 and V is TRBV29-1, with D hard to call. Deletions cut 4 bases from V and 3 bases from J, with 8 bases between. There are 12 residues in the CDR3. Germline V gives CDR1 SQVTM, CDR2 ANQGSEA. CDR3 sequence (DNA): TGCAGCGTTGGACTGCAAACAGATACGCAGTATTTT. It encodes CSVGLQTDTQYF.

CDR3 sequence reads: CSASSGGPGNEQFF. The CDR3 nucleotides read TGCAGTGCTAGTTCGGGGGGGCCGGGCAATGAGCAGTTCTTC. The rearrangement joins TRBV20-1 to TRBJ2-1; 8 bases are a match to TRBD2. With 3 bases clipped from V and 6 bases from J, the junction kept 7 bases outside the gene matches. CDR1 DFQATT and CDR2 SNEGSKA come from the germline V gene (reference sequence). The CDR3 runs to 14 residues.

The chain links TRBV28 to TRBJ2-1; the D gene is possibly TRBD2 (5 bases). Germline loops: CDR1 MDHEN, CDR2 SYDVKM. Trimming left V 3 bases short and J 7 bases short, with 7 bases between. The CDR3 has 12 amino acids. The CDR3 sequence: CASSFGENEQFF. The CDR3 coding sequence is TGTGCCAGCAGTTTCGGGGAAAATGAGCAGTTCTTC. Combining the CDR3 with reference TRBV28 and TRBJ2-1 gives the whole variable domain DVKVTQSSRYLVKRTGEKVFLECVQDMDHENMFWYRQDPGLGLRLIYFSYDVKMKEKGDIPEGYSVSREKKERFSLILESASTNQTSMYLCASSFGENEQFFGPGTRLTVL.

This clone occurred once. This rearrangement joins TRBV21-1 to TRBJ1-1. TRBV21-1 is flagged as a pseudogene. CDR3 size: 14 residues. The CDR3 loop reads CASSKVRTRLEAFF. The CDR3 region has the DNA TGTGCCAGCAGCAAAGTGCGGACTCGCCTTGAAGCTTTCTTT.

The V gene is TRBV4-1, the J gene TRBJ2-3, with a weak D call TRBD1 (5 bases). Trimming cost V 3 bases and J 4 bases, with 8 bases left between them. This CDR3 contains 13 residues. Per the germline V gene, CDR1 is MGHRA and CDR2 is YSYEKL. Here the CDR3 reads CASSQRQSDTQYF. In DNA form, the CDR3 reads TGCGCCAGCAGCCAGCGACAGTCAGATACGCAGTATTTT.